The 23 T cell receptor beta chains below all came from one sample that was sequenced in a study of T-cell reconstitution after alpha-beta-depleted transplantation in children. Researchers prepared the TCRbeta library using unique molecular identifiers, the study reports. TCRdb passed the PCR reads through MiXCR, listing each CDR3 protein once. The sample holds around 440,000 distinct CDR3 sequences, about a sixth seen once. The input for sequencing was PBMCs, mostly from graft donor cells, taken 360 days after TCRalphabeta/CD19-depleted stem cell transplant. Receptors were obtained from a boy under two years old who had a stem cell transplant for Wiskott-Aldrich syndrome, so the T cells may come from the graft donor.

This clonotype was seen a handful of times. Germline is not matched at one junction end, which may reflect a read error. This CDR3 is CAGGVYNEQFF. The CDR3 DNA follows: TGCGCAGGGGGGGTCTACAATGAGCAGTTCTTC. V gene TRBV6-6 combines with J gene TRBJ2-1, with D possibly being TRBD1 or TRBD2 (7 bases each). The CDR3 length is 11 residues. In germline, CDR1 is MNHNY, CDR2 SVGAGI (reference sequence).

This clonotype was seen a few times. The chain uses TRBV28 and TRBJ2-2; no reliable D call. Trimming removed 7 bases at V and 3 bases at J, with 21 bases between. The CDR3 loop spans 17 amino acids. Per germline, CDR1 MDHEN and CDR2 SYDVKM. The chain's CDR3 is CASTRPWTRRDTGELFF. The CDR3, as DNA: TGTGCCAGCACGAGACCATGGACGCGGCGCGACACCGGGGAGCTGTTTTTT.

This clonotype was detected only a few times. V gene TRBV5-5 combines with J gene TRBJ1-1; 10 nucleotides match TRBD1. The J segment lost 0 bases and the V segment lost 0 bases, leaving 8 bases of the junction unmatched. CDR3 length: 18 residues. Germline lookup yields CDR1 SGHKS and CDR2 YYEKEE (reference sequence). The CDR3 is CASSLGGTGVIMNTEAFF. As DNA, the CDR3 is TGTGCCAGCAGCTTGGGCGGGACAGGGGTCATCATGAACACTGAAGCTTTCTTT. Supplemented by reference TRBV5-5 and TRBJ1-1, the full variable domain reads DAGVTQSPTHLIKTRGQQVTLRCSPISGHKSVSWYQQVLGQGPQFIFQYYEKEERGRGNFPDRFSARQFPNYSSELNVNALLLGDSALYLCASSLGGTGVIMNTEAFFGQGTRLTVV.

The chain links TRBV4-3 to TRBJ2-7, with 8 nucleotides matching TRBD2. CDR3 length: 17 amino acids. With V trimmed by 4 bases and J by 5 bases, 16 bases remained unmatched. CDR1 is LGHNA, CDR2 YSLEER, per germline. The CDR3 loop reads CASSPFLSGRDFDEQYF. The DNA for the CDR3 is TGCGCCAGCAGCCCATTCCTGAGCGGGAGAGATTTCGACGAGCAGTACTTC.

The CDR3: CASSNTGEADTQYF. The CDR3, as DNA: TGTGCCAGCAGTAACACAGGGGAAGCAGATACGCAGTATTTT. This chain connects TRBV5-6 to TRBJ2-3; 7 bases match TRBD1. The germline gives CDR1 SGHDT, CDR2 YYEEEE. Trimming cost V 5 bases and J 4 bases; bases outside gene matches: 7. CDR3 size: 14 residues. The full variable domain, completed using reference TRBV5-6 and TRBJ2-3, is DAGVTQSPTHLIKTRGQQVTLRCSPKSGHDTVSWYQQALGQGPQFIFQYYEEEERQRGNFPDRFSGHQFPNYSSELNVNALLLGDSALYLCASSNTGEADTQYFGPGTRLTVL.

The gene calls are TRBV12-3 or TRBV12-4 and TRBJ2-3; 9 nucleotides match TRBD2. V shed 2 bases, J shed 0 bases, and the junction held 3 bases outside the gene matches. The length of the CDR3 is 16 residues. The CDR3 DNA reads TGTGCCAGCAGTTTACCAGGACTAGCGAGCACAGATACGCAGTATTTT. Its translation is CASSLPGLASTDTQYF.

This rearrangement joins TRBV27 to TRBJ1-1; D gene ambiguous. Per the germline V gene, CDR1 is MNHEY and CDR2 is SMNVEV (reference sequence). The length of the CDR3 is 16 residues. V was cut by 8 bases and J by 0 bases, with 19 bases left in between. The DNA of the CDR3 is TGTGCCAGCCAGGTACGTGGACGGAGGATGAACACTGAAGCTTTCTTT. Protein: CASQVRGRRMNTEAFF.

This chain uses TRBV4-2 with TRBJ2-7; 8 nucleotides match TRBD1. This CDR3 has 15 amino acids. The germline V gene encodes CDR1 LGHNA and CDR2 YNFKEQ. J gave up 4 bases and V 1 base, and 6 bases lay outside the gene matches. The DNA for the CDR3 is TGTGCCAGCAGCCAAGGGCGACAGGGGAGTTACGAGCAGTACTTC. Its protein product is CASSQGRQGSYEQYF.

The sample holds a few counts of this clonotype. This chain joins TRBV4-2 and TRBJ1-5; maybe TRBD1 (5 bases). CDR1 is LGHNA and CDR2 is YNFKEQ in the germline V gene. The CDR3 has 16 residues. V was shortened by 0 bases and J by 5 bases, with 14 bases between the two germline ends. The CDR3 DNA reads as TGTGCCAGCAGCCAAGAAGGAGACAGCTACCATCAGCCCCAGCATTTT. As protein: CASSQEGDSYHQPQHF.

This clonotype has a count of ten or more. The CDR3 reads CAWSPGGHNEQFF. The CDR3 nucleotides are TGTGCCTGGAGTCCCGGGGGGCACAATGAGCAGTTCTTC. The V call is TRBV30, the J call TRBJ2-1, with D maybe TRBD2 (7 bases). Germline-derived CDR1 and CDR2 are GTSNPN and SVGIG (reference sequence). This CDR3 spans 13 amino acids. Trimming removed 2 bases from V and 5 bases from J, with 10 bases in between.

The V and J genes are TRBV28 and TRBJ1-2; 7 nucleotides align to TRBD1. CDR1 and CDR2 from the germline V gene are MDHEN and SYDVKM. The CDR3 sequence is 16 residues long. V lost 6 bases to trimming and J lost 4 bases; unmatched junction nucleotides: 14. CDR3 sequence: CASRGSTLTGLYGYTF. DNA for the CDR3: TGTGCCAGCAGGGGGTCCACACTGACAGGGCTCTATGGCTACACCTTC.

In its sample, this clonotype was seen a few times. Written as DNA, the CDR3 is TGTGCCAGCAGCTTAAGGACTAGCGGGGGCCTTTTCTCCTACGAGCAGTACTTC. Its protein is CASSLRTSGGLFSYEQYF. The chain employs TRBV11-2 and TRBJ2-7; 13 bases align to TRBD2. Germline V gives CDR1 SGHAT, CDR2 FQNNGV. Trimming at V came to 2 bases and at J to 0 bases, leaving 7 bases not matched to a gene. CDR3 length equals 18 residues.

This clonotype was detected a few times. V gene TRBV15 combines with J gene TRBJ2-1; 10 nucleotides match TRBD2. Looked up from germline, CDR1 is LNHNV and CDR2 is YYDKDF (reference sequence). This CDR3 is 15 amino acids long. J gave up 10 bases and V 0 bases, and 6 bases lay outside the gene matches. This chain's CDR3 is CATSRDEGLAREQFF. CDR3 sequence (DNA): TGTGCCACCAGCAGAGATGAGGGACTAGCGAGAGAGCAGTTCTTC.

The sample holds many counts of this clonotype. The J gene is TRBJ2-7, the V gene TRBV28; 8 bases are a match to TRBD1. Trimming cost V 7 bases and J 6 bases; bases outside gene matches: 8. The CDR3 length is 13 residues. Germline CDR1 MDHEN, CDR2 SYDVKM. CDR3 sequence (DNA): TGTGCCAGCACGCCGGGACAGGTAGCCGAGCAGTACTTC. It translates to CASTPGQVAEQYF.

The genes are TRBV10-3 and TRBJ2-7, with D hard to call. V lost 2 bases and J lost 2, with 7 bases in between. The CDR3 spans 13 residues. Germline-derived CDR1 and CDR2 are ENHRY and SYGVKD. CDR3 nucleotides: TGTGCCATCAGTGAGGGGTTCCCCTACGAGCAGTACTTC. It yields the protein CAISEGFPYEQYF.

This clonotype showed up just a few times. The J gene is TRBJ1-1, the V gene TRBV29-1; TRBD1 matches at 8 bases. This CDR3 is built from 11 residues. The V gene end was trimmed by 8 bases and the J gene end by 4 bases; junction bases not matched to a gene: 3. Germline V lookup: CDR1 SQVTM, CDR2 ANQGSEA. As DNA, the CDR3 is TGCAGCAGCGACAGGGGCACTGAAGCTTTCTTT. Its protein is CSSDRGTEAFF.

This sequence joins TRBV6-1 and TRBJ2-5, with 10 positions matching TRBD1. Unmatched junction bases numbered 9, after V lost 6 bases and J lost 5 bases. Looked up from germline, CDR1 is MNHNS and CDR2 is SASEGT. This CDR3 is built from 15 residues. DNA for the CDR3: TGTGCCAGCAGACCTTCGACAGGGGGCTTGGAGACCCAGTACTTC. Translating gives CASRPSTGGLETQYF.

This clonotype was observed a handful of times. This chain joins TRBV13 and TRBJ2-7; tentative D call: TRBD1 (6 bases). Between the trimmed V and J ends, which lost 2 bases and 3 bases, there was a span of 11 bases. Germline V lookup: CDR1 PRHDT, CDR2 FYEKMQ (reference sequence). The CDR3 contains 14 residues. In DNA form, the CDR3 reads TGTGCCAGCAGCTTACCTGGACAGCTCTACGAGCAGTACTTC. It is translated as CASSLPGQLYEQYF. The whole variable domain, filled in from reference TRBV13 and TRBJ2-7, reads AAGVIQSPRHLIKEKRETATLKCYPIPRHDTVYWYQQGPGQDPQFLISFYEKMQSDKGSIPDRFSAQQFSDYHSELNMSSLELGDSALYFCASSLPGQLYEQYFGPGTRLTVT.

V usage is TRBV15 and J usage is TRBJ1-2; possibly TRBD1 for D (5 bases). CDR1 is LNHNV, CDR2 YYDKDF, per germline (reference sequence). With 1 base removed from V and 10 bases from J, the gap between germline ends came to 19 bases. The CDR3 contains 15 residues. The CDR3 DNA reads TGTGCCACCAGCAGAGTTATGGTAGGGACTATGGACTACACCTTC. Its protein product is CATSRVMVGTMDYTF.

The chain has TRBV6-1 and TRBJ2-3; no clear D gene. V was clipped by 6 bases and J by 2 bases, with 9 bases between them. Germline assignment: CDR1 MNHNS and CDR2 SASEGT. The CDR3 extends over 13 amino acids. CDR3 nucleotides: TGTGCCAGCAGGGGGTGGGCCACAGATACGCAGTATTTT. It yields the protein CASRGWATDTQYF.

The V and J genes are TRBV12-3 or TRBV12-4 and TRBJ2-3; 10 nucleotides line up with TRBD2. V was pared by 6 bases and J by 9 bases, with 15 bases of the junction left unmatched. The CDR3 spans 16 residues. The chain's CDR3 is CASSTQRSGRAGTQYF. The CDR3 DNA reads TGTGCCAGCAGCACTCAAAGAAGCGGGAGGGCAGGCACGCAGTATTTT.

This clonotype occurred a few times. This sequence joins TRBV7-9 and TRBJ2-7; TRBD1 matches 7 bases. The J segment lost 5 bases and the V segment lost 5 bases, leaving 9 bases of the junction unmatched. The length of the CDR3 is 14 residues. Germline loops: CDR1 SEHNR, CDR2 FQNEAQ (reference sequence). CDR3 DNA sequence: TGTGCCAGCAGCCGACGCGACAGGGTAAACGAGCAGTACTTC. Encoded protein: CASSRRDRVNEQYF.

This clonotype has just a few counts. The V call is TRBV7-8, the J call TRBJ1-4; tentatively, D is TRBD1 (5 bases). The CDR3 sequence is 14 residues long. CDR1 and CDR2 from the germline V gene are SGHVS and FQNEAQ. Trimming shortened V by 5 bases and J by 7 bases, and 14 bases separated the two germline ends. The CDR3 coding sequence is TGTGCCAGCAGCGAAGAGATGAGGGGTGAAAAACTGTTTTTT. Protein: CASSEEMRGEKLFF.